The clone carrying this T cell receptor beta chain showed up just a few times. Its antigen remains unidentified. This sample was included in a study of a mutant IDH1 vaccine in newly diagnosed glioma. Study information: Patients began vaccination 4-6 weeks after radiotherapy alone, or with temozolomide cycles. Those enrolled had earlier been treated with radiotherapy, temozolomide, or both, mostly both.

The table came from immunoSEQ multiplex PCR; TCRdb's copy has only in-frame clones and leaves some out. The sample contains approximately 67,000 clones, about 87% of which appear only once. Germline CDR1 is SGHVS and CDR2 is FNYEAQ. V lost 5 bases to trimming and J lost 10 bases, with 12 bases between them. CDR3 length: 13 residues. Time point indicated: week 23, last vaccination. Doses comprised 300 ug of mutant IDH1 20-mer peptide each, plus topical imiquimod. The chain uses TRBV7-6 and TRBJ1-6; possible D gene TRBD1, 5 bases. This sequence originates from a man aged 18 to 35 with glioma. The specimen comprised PBMCs, sampled from a glioma patient whose treatment included an IDH1 peptide vaccine. The CDR3 region is CASSPTESSPLHF. The CDR3 DNA reads as TGTGCCAGCAGCCCGACAGAGTCCTCACCCCTCCACTTT.